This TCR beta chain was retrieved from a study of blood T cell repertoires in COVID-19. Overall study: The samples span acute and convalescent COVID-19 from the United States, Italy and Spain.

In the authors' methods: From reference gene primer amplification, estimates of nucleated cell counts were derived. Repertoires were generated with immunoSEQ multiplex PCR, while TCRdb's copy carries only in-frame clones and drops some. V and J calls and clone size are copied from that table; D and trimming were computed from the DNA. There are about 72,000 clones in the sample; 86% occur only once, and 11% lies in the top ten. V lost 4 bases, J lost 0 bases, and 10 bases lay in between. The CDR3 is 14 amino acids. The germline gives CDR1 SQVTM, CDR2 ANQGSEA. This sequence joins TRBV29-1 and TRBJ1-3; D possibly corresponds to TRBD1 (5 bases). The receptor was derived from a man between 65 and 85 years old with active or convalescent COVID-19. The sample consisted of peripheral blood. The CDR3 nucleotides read TGCAGCGTTGGAGGGACTGACTCTGGAAACACCATATATTTT. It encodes CSVGGTDSGNTIYF.